Shown below are 10 T cell receptor beta chains from a single sample sequenced in a study of T cells in Graves' hyperthyroidism and ophthalmopathy. TCR beta CDR3 sequences were amplified from RNA transcripts. First-round RT-PCR targeting the TCR CDR3 was performed with the HTBI primer set. TCRdb called the multiplex PCR reads again in MiXCR, with one record for every CDR3 protein. Among about 600,000 distinct CDR3 sequences listed, about 14% were seen once. The sample taken for sequencing was blood. These receptors were taken from a woman aged 18-35 years with Graves' ophthalmopathy.

The chain couples TRBV19 to TRBJ2-7; 14 nucleotides line up with TRBD2. V gave up 4 bases and J gave up 7 bases; unmatched junction bases: 9. This CDR3 spans 16 amino acids. The germline V gene encodes CDR1 LNHDA and CDR2 SQIVND (reference sequence). This chain's CDR3 is CASSTAGLAGGLEQYF. The CDR3 nucleotides read TGTGCCAGTAGTACGGCCGGACTAGCGGGGGGTTTGGAGCAGTACTTC.

This clonotype was picked up many times. The chain has TRBV19 and TRBJ1-1; D uncertain. Deletions cut 2 bases from V and 0 bases from J, with 16 bases between. The CDR3 has 17 amino acids. Germline V gene data show CDR1 as LNHDA and CDR2 as SQIVND (reference sequence). The CDR3 nucleotides are TGTGCCAGTAGTATATCCCTAACAGTACCCATGAACACTGAAGCTTTCTTT. Protein product: CASSISLTVPMNTEAFF.

V is TRBV19 and J is TRBJ2-7; D is possibly TRBD1 or TRBD2 (5 bases each). Trimming removed 2 bases at V and 2 bases at J, with 13 bases between. From germline, CDR1 is LNHDA and CDR2 SQIVND (reference sequence). The CDR3 covers 15 residues. The CDR3 loop reads CASSIMEGTAYEQYF. CDR3 coding DNA: TGTGCCAGTAGTATAATGGAAGGGACCGCCTACGAGCAGTACTTC.

This clonotype was seen ten or more times. The chain links TRBV12-3 or TRBV12-4 to TRBJ2-2, with D possibly called TRBD1 or TRBD2 (6 bases each). The V end lost 6 bases, the J end lost 7 bases, and 21 bases lay between the germline ends. The length of the CDR3 is 16 residues. As DNA, the CDR3 is TGTGCCAGCAGACTCAGGTGGGGGGCAGAGGGCGGGGAGCTGTTTTTT. Encoded protein: CASRLRWGAEGGELFF.

This clonotype showed up many times. The chain joins TRBV2 to TRBJ1-1, with unresolved D. Trimming stripped 8 bases from V and 0 bases from J, with 10 bases between. Germline CDR1 SNHLY, CDR2 FYNNEI. The CDR3 consists of 13 residues. CDR3 amino acids: CASHTSMNTEAFF. Written as DNA, the CDR3 is TGTGCCAGCCACACGTCAATGAACACTGAAGCTTTCTTT.

This clonotype was recorded many times. The chain has TRBV28 and TRBJ2-7; D gene ambiguous. The CDR3 covers 13 residues. V lost 7 bases to trimming and J lost 0 bases, with 10 bases between them. Germline assignment: CDR1 MDHEN and CDR2 SYDVKM. The chain's CDR3 is CASTTIPSYEQYF. Here the CDR3 DNA reads TGTGCCAGCACCACTATCCCCTCCTACGAGCAGTACTTC.

The chain employs TRBV28 and TRBJ2-4, with 16 nucleotides matching TRBD2. Germline-derived CDR1 and CDR2 are MDHEN and SYDVKM. V was pared by 4 bases and J by 4 bases, with 1 base of the junction left unmatched. CDR3 length: 16 amino acids. The CDR3 spells CASSWGLAGGKNIQYF. The DNA for the CDR3 is TGTGCCAGCAGTTGGGGACTAGCGGGAGGGAAAAACATTCAGTACTTC.

This chain links TRBV11-3 with TRBJ2-3; 10 nucleotides match TRBD1. The CDR3 runs to 17 residues. From germline, CDR1 is SGHNT and CDR2 YENEEA. J was trimmed by 2 bases and V by 1 base; bases with no gene match: 6. The CDR3: CASSLGTGTGATDTQYF. The CDR3 nucleotides are TGTGCCAGCAGCTTAGGAACGGGGACAGGGGCCACAGATACGCAGTATTTT.

The sample holds a few counts of this clonotype. This chain links TRBV4-3 with TRBJ2-1; possible D gene TRBD2, 7 bases. This CDR3 is built from 17 residues. The V gene's germline CDR1 is LGHNA and CDR2 YSLEER. Trimming stripped 1 base from V and 4 bases from J, with 17 bases between. CDR3 sequence reads: CASSQAWASGQYNEQFF. The CDR3 DNA reads TGCGCCAGCAGCCAAGCTTGGGCTAGCGGACAGTACAATGAGCAGTTCTTC.

In its sample, this clonotype was seen many times. V and J are TRBV28 and TRBJ2-3; tentative D call: TRBD1 (7 bases). The V gene's germline CDR1 is MDHEN and CDR2 SYDVKM. The length of the CDR3 is 16 residues. V was clipped by 3 bases and J by 6 bases, with 19 bases between them. The CDR3 DNA reads TGTGCCAGCAGTTTCCTAGCAGGGGGGACGAGGGATACGCAGTATTTT. Amino acids: CASSFLAGGTRDTQYF.